The TCR beta chain described here comes from a study of blood T cells in healthy people across ages. Overall study: The capture of about one barcoded beta molecule per two T cells was achieved by template switching.

The CDR3 sequence is 16 residues long. Germline V lookup: CDR1 MNHNS, CDR2 SASEGT. Trimming took 6 bases from V and 7 from J, leaving 25 bases between them. The use of a sample-barcoded 5' primer and a J-beta primer mix characterized a second PCR of roughly 6 to 11 cycles. MiXCR, applied by TCRdb to the 5' RACE reads, yields one record per CDR3 protein. This repertoire shows about 1,800,000 distinct CDR3 sequences, about 28% found once; its top ten account for roughly 8%. In the case of this clonotype: Its antigen remains unknown. This may stem from a read error, because a much larger clone lies one nucleotide away.

Overall study findings and caveats: Nothing was known about donor CMV status, and this possibly confounded expanded clonotype changes.

Sequenced material: blood. V gene TRBV6-1 combines with J gene TRBJ2-7; D call uncertain. The receptor's source is a woman aged 25 to 39 in good health. CDR3 loop: CASSPSDGSRYNEQYF. In DNA form, the CDR3 reads TGTGCCAGCAGCCCTTCGGACGGGTCGCGCTACAATGAGCAGTACTTC.